What follows are 30 T cell receptor beta chains derived from one specimen sequenced in a study of T cells in Graves' hyperthyroidism and ophthalmopathy (dated by TCRdb to 2018 to 2020). Library generation was performed with multiplex PCR. Sequencing relied on an Illumina HiSeq 2000. The TCR beta CDR3 regions were amplified from RNA transcripts. The first round of RT-PCR for the TCR CDR3 was performed with the HTBI primer set and the Qiagen OneStep RT-PCR kit. TCRdb handled the public reads itself, with Q25 trimming in fastp and clone calling in MiXCR, and kept productive beta chains. For every CDR3 protein sequence, its rows merge into one entry that carries the most common genes and DNA. Here the sample has about 640,000 distinct CDR3 sequences; about 45% occur a single time. Less than 9.5% of the sample is held by the ten biggest clonotypes. Sequencing was performed on peripheral blood or thyroid tissue (not recorded which). Every receptor here comes from an adult man with Graves' disease, either hyperthyroidism or ophthalmopathy (not recorded which).

This CDR3 is CATSESGTGLDQETQYF. The CDR3 nucleotides read TGTGCCACCAGTGAGTCCGGGACAGGGTTGGACCAAGAGACCCAGTACTTC. The V call is TRBV24-1, the J call TRBJ2-5; 9 bases align to TRBD1. The V segment lost 4 bases and the J segment 0 bases; nucleotides outside the gene matches: 8. The CDR3 length is 17 residues. Germline CDR1 KGHDR, CDR2 SFDVKD.

V gene TRBV2 combines with J gene TRBJ1-5; D perhaps matches TRBD1 (5 bases). Looked up from germline, CDR1 is SNHLY and CDR2 is FYNNEI. The CDR3 totals 15 residues. Trimming stripped 5 bases from V and 5 bases from J, with 16 bases between. In nucleotides, the CDR3 is TGTGCCAGCAGTTGGGACGCACGCCGAGATCAGCCCCAGCATTTT. Protein sequence: CASSWDARRDQPQHF.

Note on this clonotype: This may be a read error: a much more frequent sequence differs by one nucleotide. The chain combines TRBV20-1 with TRBJ2-5; 8 nucleotides match TRBD2. V lost 1 base and J lost 9; bases outside the gene matches: 16. Germline V gives CDR1 DFQATT, CDR2 SNEGSKA (reference sequence). CDR3 length: 16 residues. CDR3 amino acids: CSARGLAGALGEAQYF. The CDR3 DNA follows: TGCAGTGCTAGAGGTCTAGCGGGCGCATTGGGGGAGGCCCAGTACTTC.

This clonotype was seen more than once but under ten times. The V call is TRBV29-1, the J call TRBJ2-3, with D perhaps TRBD1 or TRBD2 (5 bases each). The CDR3 has 15 residues. V was pared by 4 bases and J by 2 bases, with 16 bases between. Per germline, CDR1 SQVTM and CDR2 ANQGSEA. The CDR3 is CSVGGWGLFTDTQYF. The CDR3 DNA is TGCAGCGTTGGGGGGTGGGGATTATTCACAGATACGCAGTATTTT.

CDR3 nucleotide sequence: TGTGCCACCAGCAGAGAACCGGGACAGACCTACGAGCAGTACTTC. It codes for CATSREPGQTYEQYF. This rearrangement joins TRBV15 to TRBJ2-7; 7 bases map to TRBD1. Germline values: CDR1 LNHNV, CDR2 YYDKDF (reference sequence). The CDR3 is 15 amino acids. Trimming at V came to 0 bases and at J to 2 bases, leaving 4 bases not matched to a gene.

The genes are TRBV15 and TRBJ2-2, with D unresolved. CDR1 and CDR2 (germline): LNHNV, YYDKDF (reference sequence). The CDR3 totals 11 residues. Deletions cut 1 base from V and 9 bases from J, with 3 bases between. CDR3 sequence: CATSRGWELFF. The CDR3 DNA reads as TGTGCCACCAGCAGAGGATGGGAGCTGTTTTTT.

In this sample, this clonotype turned up many times. This chain uses TRBV15 with TRBJ1-3; no firm D call. The V gene lost 0 bases and the J gene lost 0 bases, with 6 bases spanning the gap. This CDR3 contains 15 residues. Germline CDR1 LNHNV, CDR2 YYDKDF (reference sequence). CDR3 DNA: TGTGCCACCAGCAGAGAGGGGATCTCTGGAAACACCATATATTTT. Its protein is CATSREGISGNTIYF.

The V gene is TRBV25-1, the J gene TRBJ2-7, with 7 nucleotides matching TRBD1. Germline CDR1 and CDR2: MGHDK and SYGVNS. The CDR3 extends over 16 amino acids. Trimming took 5 bases from V and 3 from J; bases not matched to a gene: 13. This chain's CDR3 is CASSYSPRTGNYEQYF. The CDR3 coding sequence is TGTGCCAGCAGTTACTCCCCACGGACAGGAAACTACGAGCAGTACTTC.

This clonotype was observed a handful of times. This chain joins TRBV9 and TRBJ1-6; 7 bases line up with TRBD1. V lost 3 bases, J lost 10 bases, and 7 bases stayed unmatched. Germline-derived CDR1 and CDR2 are SGDLS and YYNGEE. The CDR3 is made up of 14 amino acids. The CDR3 reads CASSGETGRSPLHF. Written as DNA, the CDR3 is TGTGCCAGCAGCGGAGAGACAGGGAGATCACCCCTCCACTTT.

This clonotype appeared once. In DNA, the CDR3 is TGTGCCAGCAGTGCGGGGGGAACCTACGAGCAGTACTTC. Translation: CASSAGGTYEQYF. The chain is built from TRBV7-2 and TRBJ2-7, with TRBD2 matching 8 bases. CDR1 is SGHTA, CDR2 FQGNSA, per germline. The length of the CDR3 is 13 residues. Trimming removed 6 bases from V and 2 bases from J; junction bases left unmatched: 3.

This clonotype was counted many times. The chain has TRBV2 and TRBJ2-5; 9 bases fit TRBD2. The germline V gene encodes CDR1 SNHLY and CDR2 FYNNEI. V trimming: 11 bases; J trimming: 2 bases; junction bases outside the gene matches: 12. This CDR3 is 15 amino acids long. The DNA for the CDR3 is TGTGCCTCTGGTGCGGGGGGGATCAGTCAAGAGACCCAGTACTTC. Translation gives CASGAGGISQETQYF.

In its sample, this clonotype is medium-sized. V is TRBV2 and J is TRBJ1-6; unclear D gene. Germline CDR1 SNHLY, CDR2 FYNNEI. The CDR3 length is 11 residues. V was cut by 7 bases and J by 10 bases, with 8 bases left in between. CDR3 region: CASNLGSPLHF. In DNA, the CDR3 is TGTGCCAGCAACCTCGGGTCACCCCTCCACTTT.

V is TRBV7-9 and J is TRBJ2-2; 10 bases are shared with TRBD1. The CDR3 loop spans 17 amino acids. With V trimmed by 6 bases and J by 3 bases, 10 bases remained unmatched. Germline CDR1 and CDR2: SEHNR and FQNEAQ (reference sequence). The CDR3 here is CASSPTGGGAYTGELFF. The CDR3 DNA reads as TGTGCCAGCAGTCCGACAGGGGGCGGTGCGTACACCGGGGAGCTGTTTTTT.

The table lists this clonotype with many counts. The rearrangement uses TRBV10-2 and TRBJ1-5; 7 positions match TRBD1. The V gene's germline CDR1 is WSHSY and CDR2 SAAADI. The CDR3 has 13 amino acids. V shed 3 bases and J 7 bases; nucleotides not matched to a gene: 3. The CDR3 coding sequence is TGCGCCAGCAGTGAACAGGGGCACCAGCCCCAGCATTTT. It is translated as CASSEQGHQPQHF.

V usage is TRBV25-1 and J usage is TRBJ2-2; TRBD1 might be the D (6 bases). The CDR3 is 15 residues long. Between the trimmed V and J ends, which lost 8 bases and 0 bases, there was a span of 13 bases. CDR1 and CDR2 (germline): MGHDK, SYGVNS. The DNA of the CDR3 is TGTGCCAGCCAGGGGCCAGGGGCGAACACCGGGGAGCTGTTTTTT. Amino acids: CASQGPGANTGELFF. Complete variable domain (other parts from reference TRBV25-1 and TRBJ2-2): EADIYQTPRYLVIGTGKKITLECSQTMGHDKMYWYQQDPGMELHLIHYSYGVNSTEKGDLSSESTVSRIRTEHFPLTLESARPSHTSQYLCASQGPGANTGELFFGEGSRLTVL.

This clonotype has just one count. CDR3 region: CATSGTGNTIYF. CDR3 bases: TGTGCCACCAGTGGGACAGGAAACACCATATATTTT. This chain links TRBV24-1 with TRBJ1-3, with a possible D match to TRBD1 (5 bases). The ends were cut back, 5 bases at V and 4 bases at J, with 5 bases in the middle. This CDR3 is 12 amino acids long. Germline V lookup: CDR1 KGHDR, CDR2 SFDVKD.

V and J are TRBV29-1 and TRBJ2-7; the match to TRBD1 covers 9 bases. V dropped 6 bases and J dropped 4; count of bases not matched to a gene: 10. The CDR3 sequence is 14 residues long. CDR1 is SQVTM, CDR2 ANQGSEA, per germline. CDR3 in DNA: TGCAGCGTGACGGGACAGGGAAGATTATACGAGCAGTACTTC. It yields the protein CSVTGQGRLYEQYF.

Many counts were recorded for this clonotype. The chain carries TRBV9 and TRBJ1-5; 8 nucleotides agree with TRBD1. The junction had 1 base not matched to a gene; V was cut back by 8 bases and J by 3 bases. The CDR3 spans 12 residues. The germline CDR1 and CDR2 sequences are SGDLS and YYNGEE. The CDR3 bases are TGTGCCAGGACAGGGGCCAATCAGCCCCAGCATTTT. Amino acids: CARTGANQPQHF. The entire variable domain, with the rest obtained from reference TRBV9 and TRBJ1-5, is as follows: DSGVTQTPKHLITATGQRVTLRCSPRSGDLSVYWYQQSLDQGLQFLIQYYNGEERAKGNILERFSAQQFPDLHSELNLSSLELGDSALYFCARTGANQPQHFGDGTRLSIL.

The V call is TRBV25-1, the J call TRBJ1-2, with 12 bases aligning to TRBD1. Trimming took 6 bases from V and 8 from J; bases not matched to a gene: 19. Germline values: CDR1 MGHDK, CDR2 SYGVNS. The CDR3 has 18 residues. The CDR3 loop reads CASSQTVGRDRGLGGYTF. The CDR3 DNA reads TGTGCCAGCAGCCAGACGGTGGGCCGGGACAGGGGGCTGGGAGGCTACACCTTC.

This chain joins TRBV7-6 and TRBJ2-5; 11 nucleotides align to TRBD2. The J segment lost 3 bases and the V segment lost 2 bases, leaving 2 bases of the junction unmatched. Germline CDR1 and CDR2: SGHVS and FNYEAQ. The CDR3 covers 15 residues. This CDR3 is CASSLISGGEETQYF. The CDR3 nucleotides are TGTGCCAGCAGCTTAATTAGCGGGGGGGAAGAGACCCAGTACTTC. The full variable domain, its missing parts supplied by reference TRBV7-6 and TRBJ2-5, is GAGVSQSPRYKVTKRGQDVALRCDPISGHVSLYWYRQALGQGPEFLTYFNYEAQQDKSGLPNDRFSAERPEGSISTLTIQRTEQRDSAMYRCASSLISGGEETQYFGPGTRLLVL.

This clonotype showed up just once. The J gene is TRBJ1-6, the V gene TRBV11-3, with 7 bases aligning to TRBD1. The germline CDR1 and CDR2 sequences are SGHNT and YENEEA. The CDR3 has 12 amino acids. The CDR3 nucleotides are TGTGCTAGACCAGGGGGGACCTCACCCCTCCACTTT. It is translated as CARPGGTSPLHF.

The CDR3 reads CASSQSLGRDGYTF. The CDR3 nucleotides are TGCGCCAGCAGCCAAAGCTTGGGTAGGGATGGCTACACCTTC. The V gene is TRBV4-1, the J gene TRBJ1-2, with no clear D. V gave up 2 bases and J gave up 6 bases, with 13 bases separating them. The CDR3 spans 14 residues. Germline V gene data show CDR1 as MGHRA and CDR2 as YSYEKL.

The chain carries TRBV2 and TRBJ2-5, with D hard to call. The CDR3 covers 15 residues. The germline V gene encodes CDR1 SNHLY and CDR2 FYNNEI. V lost 7 bases and J 1 base, leaving 16 bases between the germline ends. The DNA of the CDR3 is TGTGCCAGCACCACATCAACGGGTTTCCAAGAGACCCAGTACTTC. It yields the protein CASTTSTGFQETQYF.

In this sample, this clonotype turned up many times. This chain links TRBV9 with TRBJ1-2, with a weak D call TRBD1 (5 bases). This CDR3 comprises 16 residues. Trimming took off 4 bases at V and 4 bases at J, with 20 bases between the two ends. Germline CDR1 and CDR2: SGDLS and YYNGEE. CDR3 nucleotide sequence: TGTGCCAGCAGCCTCAGCGATCAGGGCAGCGGCTATGGCTACACCTTC. This codes for CASSLSDQGSGYGYTF.

On this clonotype itself: A clone one base away is much larger, so this may be a read error. This rearrangement joins TRBV29-1 to TRBJ2-7; D is ambiguous. Trimming removed 4 bases from V and 1 base from J, with 17 bases in between. CDR1 and CDR2 (germline): SQVTM, ANQGSEA. The CDR3 spans 15 residues. Here the CDR3 reads CSVVVRPLKSYEQYF. In DNA, the CDR3 is TGCAGCGTTGTAGTGCGGCCGCTGAAATCCTACGAGCAGTACTTC.

V and J are TRBV12-3 or TRBV12-4 and TRBJ1-4, with D maybe TRBD1 (5 bases). V lost 5 bases to trimming and J lost 4 bases, with 14 bases between them. This CDR3 has 15 residues. The CDR3 nucleotides are TGTGCCAGCAGTCCCAGAGGACAAGATAATGAAAAACTGTTTTTT. Translated: CASSPRGQDNEKLFF.

This clonotype showed up just a few times. The gene calls are TRBV7-9 and TRBJ1-2; D gene unclear. Germline V CDR1 and CDR2: SEHNR, FQNEAQ (reference sequence). The CDR3 runs to 15 residues. V lost 1 base and J lost 4, with 13 bases in between. CDR3 in amino acids: CASSLEGSPFYGYTF. The CDR3 coding sequence is TGTGCCAGCAGCTTAGAGGGCAGCCCGTTCTATGGCTACACCTTC.

This chain links TRBV20-1 with TRBJ1-6; 8 positions match TRBD1. There are 16 residues in the CDR3. CDR1 is DFQATT, CDR2 SNEGSKA, per germline (reference sequence). V shed 5 bases and J 10 bases; nucleotides not matched to a gene: 16. The CDR3 here is CSAPNMAGGLESPLHF. CDR3 in DNA: TGCAGTGCTCCGAATATGGCAGGGGGCTTGGAATCACCCCTCCACTTT.

V gene TRBV6-5 combines with J gene TRBJ2-6, with 9 bases identical to TRBD2. Germline V gene data show CDR1 as MNHEY and CDR2 as SVGAGI. The CDR3 consists of 18 residues. Trimming at V came to 6 bases and at J to 1 base, leaving 10 bases not matched to a gene. The CDR3 here is CASSSRSAGGSGANVLTF. As DNA, the CDR3 is TGTGCCAGCAGCTCGCGGTCCGCGGGGGGGTCTGGGGCCAACGTCCTGACTTTC.

The chain has TRBV2 and TRBJ1-6, with 8 positions matching TRBD1. The V gene end was trimmed by 7 bases and the J gene end by 11 bases; junction bases not matched to a gene: 7. Germline CDR1 and CDR2: SNHLY and FYNNEI. This CDR3 has 13 residues. CDR3 sequence (DNA): TGTGCCAGCAATACAGGGGGTGACACACCCCTCCACTTT. Its protein is CASNTGGDTPLHF. The full variable domain, in which reference TRBV2 and TRBJ1-6 provide the parts outside the CDR3, is EPEVTQTPSHQVTQMGQEVILRCVPISNHLYFYWYRQILGQKVEFLVSFYNNEISEKSEIFDDQFSVERPDGSNFTLKIRSTKLEDSAMYFCASNTGGDTPLHFGNGTRLTVT.